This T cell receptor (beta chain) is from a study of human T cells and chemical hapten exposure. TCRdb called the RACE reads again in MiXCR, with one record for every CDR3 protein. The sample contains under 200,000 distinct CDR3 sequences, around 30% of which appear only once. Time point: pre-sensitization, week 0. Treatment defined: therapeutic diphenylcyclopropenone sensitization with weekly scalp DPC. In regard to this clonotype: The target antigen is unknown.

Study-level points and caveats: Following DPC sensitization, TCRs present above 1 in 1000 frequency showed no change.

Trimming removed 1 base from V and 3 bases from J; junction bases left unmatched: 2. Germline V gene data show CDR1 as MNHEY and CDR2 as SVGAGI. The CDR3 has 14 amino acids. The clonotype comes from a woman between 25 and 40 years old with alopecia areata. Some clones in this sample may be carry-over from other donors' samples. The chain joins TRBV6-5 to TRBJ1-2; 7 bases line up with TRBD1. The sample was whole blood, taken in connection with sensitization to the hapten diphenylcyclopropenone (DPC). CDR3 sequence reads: CASSYLQGDYGYTF. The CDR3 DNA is TGTGCCAGCAGTTACTTGCAGGGGGACTATGGCTACACCTTC.